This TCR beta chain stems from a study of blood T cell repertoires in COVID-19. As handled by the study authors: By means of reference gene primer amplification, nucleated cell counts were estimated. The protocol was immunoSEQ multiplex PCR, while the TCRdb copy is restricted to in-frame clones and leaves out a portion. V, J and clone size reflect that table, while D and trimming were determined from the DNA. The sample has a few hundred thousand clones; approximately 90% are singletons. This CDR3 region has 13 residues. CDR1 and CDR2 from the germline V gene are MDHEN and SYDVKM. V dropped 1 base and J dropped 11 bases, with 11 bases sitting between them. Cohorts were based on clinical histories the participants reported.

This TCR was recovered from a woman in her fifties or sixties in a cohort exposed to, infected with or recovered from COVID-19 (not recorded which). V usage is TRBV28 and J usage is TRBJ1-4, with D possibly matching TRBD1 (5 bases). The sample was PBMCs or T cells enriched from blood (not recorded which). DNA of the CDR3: TGTGCCAGCAGTTTATCGGCAGGGCGGAAACTGTTTTTT. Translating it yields CASSLSAGRKLFF.